This T cell receptor beta chain comes out of a study of blood T cell repertoires in COVID-19. This table comes from immunoSEQ multiplex PCR, and its TCRdb copy is limited to in-frame clones, with some not included. The table lists about 220,000 clones, about four fifths of them singletons. This clone was seen more than once but under ten times. The sample consisted of PBMCs or T cells enriched from blood (not recorded which). The origin of this receptor is a woman in her sixties or seventies who had recovered from COVID-19.

The CDR3 DNA reads TGTGCCAGCAGTTACGCGCAGGCCTACGAGCAGTACTTC. The encoded protein is CASSYAQAYEQYF. J is TRBJ2-7 and V is TRBV6-5; D gene ambiguous. This CDR3 is built from 13 residues. Germline CDR1 MNHEY, CDR2 SVGAGI. V lost 2 bases and J lost 2, with 7 bases in between.